The T cell receptor beta chain under discussion was sequenced for a study of control samples from healthy donors and cancer patients (dated by TCRdb to 2018 to 2021). Germline trimming amounts to 2 bases on V and 0 bases on J, with 9 as the count of junction bases outside the gene matches. Spanning cysteine to phenylalanine, the CDR3 consists of 19 amino acids. Solely the CDR3 DNA is kept, with 57 bases framed from the first base. From the germline V gene, CDR1 is KGHSH and CDR2 is LQKENI. A note on this clone: This receptor's antigen is unknown. No much larger clone exists at a distance of one base, and base qualities are not known.

Receptor amplification or capture employed the immunoSEQ multiplex PCR assay. What TCRdb holds here is the immuneACCESS table cut down to in-frame rearrangements. Part of the clones is not present; checked against another copy, under half of the missing clones reflect an unresolved V gene, and the others are unexplained. The sample yields some 71,000 clones; more than 70% were counted once. Over 4.5% of the sample comes from the top ten. Sample: PBMCs. This sequence originates from a man aged 60 to 69 with colorectal cancer. The V gene is TRBV18 and the J gene is TRBJ1-4, and 10 junctional nucleotides match TRBD1. The CDR3 loop reads CASSPATGGLKATNEKLFF. The nucleotides are TGTGCCAGCTCACCAGCGACAGGGGGCCTCAAGGCAACTAATGAAAAACTGTTTTTT.